This T cell receptor beta chain was profiled in a study of CD8+CD57+ T cells in acquired aplastic anemia. Study background: Mean DNA quantity obtained from sorted CD4+ and CD8+ cells was 2.5 to 4 ug.

CD8+CD57+ cell expansion had been shown by flow cytometry in patients chosen for sequencing. Acquired aplastic anemia of severe grade affected all patients. Therapy had not been given to patients before blood sampling. Researchers used genomic DNA as the template to profile TCR beta VDJ and CDR3. TCRdb fed the reads into MiXCR, producing one record per CDR3 protein. The sample contains about 180,000 distinct CDR3 sequences, 48% of which appear only once. The CDR3 extends over 11 amino acids. Per the germline V gene, CDR1 is GTSNPN and CDR2 is SVGIG (reference sequence). The ends were cut back, 4 bases at V and 0 bases at J, with 3 bases in the middle.

The rearrangement links TRBV30 to TRBJ1-1; D not certain. The material sequenced was sorted CD4+, CD8+, or CD8+CD57+ T cells (not recorded which) from PBMCs. The clonotype comes from a human donor with aplastic anemia. In DNA form, the CDR3 reads TGTGCCTGGACCTTGAACACTGAAGCTTTCTTT. Its protein product is CAWTLNTEAFF.